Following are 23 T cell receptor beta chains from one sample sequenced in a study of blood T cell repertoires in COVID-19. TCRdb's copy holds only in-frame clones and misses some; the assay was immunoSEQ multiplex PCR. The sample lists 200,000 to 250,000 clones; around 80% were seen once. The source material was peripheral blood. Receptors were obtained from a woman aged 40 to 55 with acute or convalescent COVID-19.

CDR3 in amino acids: CASSDRRGSSYNEQFF. CDR3 nucleotides: TGTGCCAGCAGCGATCGCAGGGGGAGCTCCTACAATGAGCAGTTCTTC. The chain is built from TRBV7-3 and TRBJ2-1; 7 nucleotides line up with TRBD1. This CDR3 has 16 residues. Germline V CDR1 and CDR2: SGHTA, FQGTGA. After removal of 5 bases from V and 0 bases from J, the junction contained 7 bases not matched to a gene.

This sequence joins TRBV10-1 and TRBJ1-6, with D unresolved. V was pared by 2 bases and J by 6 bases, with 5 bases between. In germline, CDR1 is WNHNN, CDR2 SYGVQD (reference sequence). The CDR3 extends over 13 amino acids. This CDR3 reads CASSETGNSPLHF. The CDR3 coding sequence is TGCGCCAGCAGTGAGACTGGTAATTCACCCCTCCACTTT.

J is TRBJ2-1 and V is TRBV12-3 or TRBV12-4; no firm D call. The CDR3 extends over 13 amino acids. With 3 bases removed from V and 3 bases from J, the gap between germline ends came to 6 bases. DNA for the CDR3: TGTGCCAGCAGTTTGTACTTCTACAATGAGCAGTTCTTC. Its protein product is CASSLYFYNEQFF.

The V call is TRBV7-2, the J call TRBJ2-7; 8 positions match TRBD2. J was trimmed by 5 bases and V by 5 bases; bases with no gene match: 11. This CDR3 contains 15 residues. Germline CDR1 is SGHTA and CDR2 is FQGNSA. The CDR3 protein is CASSPLPGGSNEQYF. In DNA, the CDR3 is TGTGCCAGCAGCCCTCTCCCGGGGGGGAGTAACGAGCAGTACTTC.

In DNA, the CDR3 is TGTGCCAGCAGCGCGGGACGGACTAGCGGGAGCTGGGACATTCAGTACTTC. Residues: CASSAGRTSGSWDIQYF. The rearrangement uses TRBV9 and TRBJ2-4, with 13 bases identical to TRBD2. Germline values: CDR1 SGDLS, CDR2 YYNGEE. V was pared by 3 bases and J by 8 bases, with 11 bases of the junction left unmatched. The CDR3 is made up of 17 amino acids.

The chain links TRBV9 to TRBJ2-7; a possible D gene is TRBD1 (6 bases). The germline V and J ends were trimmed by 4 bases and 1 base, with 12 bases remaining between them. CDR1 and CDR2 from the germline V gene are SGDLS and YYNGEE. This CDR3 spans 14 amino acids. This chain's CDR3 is CASSQGGHSYEQYF. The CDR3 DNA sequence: TGTGCCAGCAGCCAAGGGGGACATTCCTACGAGCAGTACTTC.

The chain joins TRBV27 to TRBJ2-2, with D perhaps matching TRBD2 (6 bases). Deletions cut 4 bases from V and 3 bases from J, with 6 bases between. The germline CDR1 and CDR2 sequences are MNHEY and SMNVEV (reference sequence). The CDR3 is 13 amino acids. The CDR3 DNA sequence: TGTGCCAGCAGTTGGGACTACACCGGGGAGCTGTTTTTT. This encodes CASSWDYTGELFF.

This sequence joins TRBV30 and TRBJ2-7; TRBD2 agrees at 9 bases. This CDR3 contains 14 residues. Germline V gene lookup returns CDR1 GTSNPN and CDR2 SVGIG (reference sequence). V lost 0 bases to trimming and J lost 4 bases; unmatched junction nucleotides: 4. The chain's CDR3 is CAWSVGGGGYEQYF. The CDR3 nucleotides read TGTGCCTGGAGTGTCGGCGGGGGGGGTTACGAGCAGTACTTC.

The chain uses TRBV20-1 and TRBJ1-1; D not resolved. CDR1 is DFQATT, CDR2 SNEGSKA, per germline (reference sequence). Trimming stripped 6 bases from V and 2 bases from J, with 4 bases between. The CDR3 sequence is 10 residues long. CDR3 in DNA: TGCAGTGCCTTCAACACTGAAGCTTTCTTT. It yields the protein CSAFNTEAFF.

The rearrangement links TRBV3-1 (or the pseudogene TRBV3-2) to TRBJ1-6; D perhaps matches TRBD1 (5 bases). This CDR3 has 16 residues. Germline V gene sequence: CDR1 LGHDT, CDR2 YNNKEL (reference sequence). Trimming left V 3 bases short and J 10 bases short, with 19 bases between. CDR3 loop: CASSQRAGPGGSPLHF. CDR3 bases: TGTGCCAGCAGCCAGCGAGCGGGCCCCGGGGGATCACCCCTCCACTTT.

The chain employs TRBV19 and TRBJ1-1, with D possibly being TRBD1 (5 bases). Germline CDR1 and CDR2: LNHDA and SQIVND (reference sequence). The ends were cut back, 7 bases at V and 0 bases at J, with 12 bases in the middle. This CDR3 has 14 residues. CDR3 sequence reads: CASTMGQLNTEAFF. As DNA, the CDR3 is TGTGCCAGTACCATGGGGCAGTTGAACACTGAAGCTTTCTTT.

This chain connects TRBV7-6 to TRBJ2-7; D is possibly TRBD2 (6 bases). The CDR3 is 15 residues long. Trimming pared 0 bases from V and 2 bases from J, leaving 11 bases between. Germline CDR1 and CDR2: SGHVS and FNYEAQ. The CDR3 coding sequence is TGTGCCAGCAGCTTAGCCCCCGGCGGGGCCTACGAGCAGTACTTC. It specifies CASSLAPGGAYEQYF.

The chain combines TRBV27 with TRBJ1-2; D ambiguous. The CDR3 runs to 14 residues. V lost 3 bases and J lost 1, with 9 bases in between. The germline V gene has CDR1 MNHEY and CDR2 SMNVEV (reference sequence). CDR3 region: CASSLSHSNYGYTF. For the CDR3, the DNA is TGTGCCAGCAGTTTGTCACACAGTAACTATGGCTACACCTTC.

CDR3 sequence reads: CASSDQTADTQYF. For the CDR3, the DNA is TGTGCCAGCAGTGACCAGACAGCAGATACGCAGTATTTT. The gene calls are TRBV2 and TRBJ2-3, with TRBD1 as a possible D gene (5 bases). V dropped 3 bases and J dropped 4 bases, with 8 bases sitting between them. The CDR3 totals 13 residues. Germline CDR1 is SNHLY and CDR2 is FYNNEI.

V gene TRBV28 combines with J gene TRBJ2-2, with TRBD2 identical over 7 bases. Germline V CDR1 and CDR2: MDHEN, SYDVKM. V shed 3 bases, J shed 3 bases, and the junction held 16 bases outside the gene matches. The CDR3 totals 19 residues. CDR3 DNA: TGTGCCAGCAGTTTCGACCCACCGGGACTATCCTATTACACCGGGGAGCTGTTTTTT. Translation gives CASSFDPPGLSYYTGELFF.

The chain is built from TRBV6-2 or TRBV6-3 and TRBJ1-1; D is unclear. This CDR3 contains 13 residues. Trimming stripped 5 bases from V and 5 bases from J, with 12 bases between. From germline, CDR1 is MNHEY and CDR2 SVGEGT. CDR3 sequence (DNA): TGTGCCAGCAGTGCCTCCGGGTCTACTGAAGCTTTCTTT. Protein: CASSASGSTEAFF.

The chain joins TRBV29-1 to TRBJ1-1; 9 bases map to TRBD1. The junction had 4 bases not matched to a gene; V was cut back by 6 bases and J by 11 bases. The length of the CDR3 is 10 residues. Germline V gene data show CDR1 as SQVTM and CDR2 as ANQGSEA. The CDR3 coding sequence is TGCAGCGTCGGGACAGGGTGGGCTTTCTTT. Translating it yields CSVGTGWAFF.

The CDR3 coding sequence is TGTGCCAGCAGCCTTCAGGCGGGCGGGACTAGTTTTTTTGCCCAGTACTTC. Its protein is CASSLQAGGTSFFAQYF. The chain carries TRBV7-2 and TRBJ2-5; 8 bases match TRBD2. J was trimmed by 9 bases and V by 5 bases; bases with no gene match: 20. The CDR3 is made up of 17 amino acids. Germline assignment: CDR1 SGHTA and CDR2 FQGNSA.

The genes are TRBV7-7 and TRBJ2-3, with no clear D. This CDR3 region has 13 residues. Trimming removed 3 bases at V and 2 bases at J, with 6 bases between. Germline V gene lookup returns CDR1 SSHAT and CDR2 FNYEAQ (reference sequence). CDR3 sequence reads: CASSLVDTDTQYF. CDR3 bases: TGTGCCAGCAGCTTGGTAGACACAGATACGCAGTATTTT.

CDR3 sequence reads: CASSLALYTDTQYF. The CDR3 DNA is TGTGCCAGCAGCTTGGCCCTATACACAGATACGCAGTATTTT. This chain connects TRBV5-4 to TRBJ2-3; D gene unclear. V lost 0 bases and J 2 bases, leaving 7 bases between the germline ends. The CDR3 covers 14 residues. The germline V gene has CDR1 SGHNT and CDR2 YYREEE (reference sequence).

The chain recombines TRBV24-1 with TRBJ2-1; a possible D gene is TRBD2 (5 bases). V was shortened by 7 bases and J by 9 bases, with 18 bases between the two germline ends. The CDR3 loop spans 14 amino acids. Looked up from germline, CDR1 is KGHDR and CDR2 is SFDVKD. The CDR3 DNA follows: TGTGCCACCAGGGGGAGCCGGTATTGGGGTGAGCAGTTCTTC. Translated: CATRGSRYWGEQFF.

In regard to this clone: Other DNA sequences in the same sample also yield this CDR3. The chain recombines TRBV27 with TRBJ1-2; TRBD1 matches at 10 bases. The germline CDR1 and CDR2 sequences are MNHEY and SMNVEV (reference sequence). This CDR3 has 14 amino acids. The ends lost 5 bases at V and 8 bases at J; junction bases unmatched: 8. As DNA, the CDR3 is TGTGCCAGCAGTCTACGACAGGGGGCAGGGGGCTACACCTTC. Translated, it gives CASSLRQGAGGYTF.

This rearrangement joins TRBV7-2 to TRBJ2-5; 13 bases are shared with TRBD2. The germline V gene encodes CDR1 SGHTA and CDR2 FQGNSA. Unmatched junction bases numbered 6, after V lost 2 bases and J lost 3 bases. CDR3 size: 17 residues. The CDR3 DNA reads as TGTGCCAGCAGCTTACCCCACGGACTAGCGGGAGAAGAGACCCAGTACTTC. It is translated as CASSLPHGLAGEETQYF. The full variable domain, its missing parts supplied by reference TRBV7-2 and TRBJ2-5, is GAGVSQSPSNKVTEKGKDVELRCDPISGHTALYWYRQSLGQGLEFLIYFQGNSAPDKSGLPSDRFSAERTGGSVSTLTIQRTQQEDSAVYLCASSLPHGLAGEETQYFGPGTRLLVL.